This record looks at one TCR beta chain sequence and its context. What it binds is unknown. The authors ran a second PCR of 7 to 11 cycles using a sample-barcoded 5' primer and a J-beta primer mix. Each of the samples gave a minimum of 3 million paired-end reads that contained CDR3. A single record per CDR3 protein comes from TCRdb applying MiXCR to the 5' RACE reads. The table has 700,000 to 950,000 distinct CDR3 sequences, 58% seen once; the top ten hold roughly 22%. Peripheral blood from each donor was collected in a volume of approximately 10 milliliters. At least 7 million PBMCs were isolated per sample. This entry belongs to a study of blood T cells in healthy people across ages. V lost 8 bases and J lost 2; bases outside the gene matches: 17. Germline V gives CDR1 MNHEY, CDR2 SMNVEV (reference sequence). The CDR3 runs 18 residues. Findings and caveats of the study: TCR beta diversity, measured per million T cells, fell in a roughly linear way with age.

The clonotype comes from a man aged 25 to 40 in good health. The sequenced material came from blood. The gene calls are TRBV27 and TRBJ2-3; 9 bases are shared with TRBD1. The chain's CDR3 is CASSTGGASFSITDTQYF. For the CDR3, the DNA is TGTGCCAGCTCAACAGGGGGCGCGTCGTTCTCCATCACAGATACGCAGTATTTT.